Presented here are 14 T cell receptor beta chains from one specimen sequenced in a study of blood T cell repertoires in COVID-19. Clones were sequenced by immunoSEQ multiplex PCR, and TCRdb holds only the in-frame ones, with some missing. The sample has over 130,000 clones; around 90% are singletons. The sequenced material came from peripheral blood. These receptor sequences come from a woman between 55 and 75 years old with active or convalescent COVID-19.

This clone was observed once. J is TRBJ2-1 and V is TRBV5-5; 7 bases are a match to TRBD1. The J segment lost 2 bases and the V segment lost 0 bases, leaving 5 bases of the junction unmatched. Germline V gives CDR1 SGHKS, CDR2 YYEKEE (reference sequence). This CDR3 region has 16 residues. The CDR3 bases are TGTGCCAGCAGCTTGGCCCCGACAGGGACCTACAATGAGCAGTTCTTC. The encoded protein is CASSLAPTGTYNEQFF.

V and J are TRBV6-6 and TRBJ1-1; D gene ambiguous. There are 14 residues in the CDR3. CDR1 is MNHNY, CDR2 SVGAGI, per germline (reference sequence). Between the trimmed V and J ends, which lost 5 bases and 0 bases, there was a span of 10 bases. CDR3 bases: TGTGCCAGCAGTAGGAACGGGATGAACACTGAAGCTTTCTTT. It encodes CASSRNGMNTEAFF.

Here the CDR3 DNA reads TGTGCCAGCAGTTATAGAATCAACACTGAAGCTTTCTTT. Translation: CASSYRINTEAFF. The chain couples TRBV6-2 or TRBV6-3 to TRBJ1-1; unclear D gene. V was shortened by 3 bases and J by 2 bases, with 7 bases between the two germline ends. Germline assignment: CDR1 MNHEY and CDR2 SVGEGT. This CDR3 is built from 13 residues.

V and J are TRBV11-2 and TRBJ2-7; 11 positions agree with TRBD2. Losses at the gene ends were 2 bases for V and 1 base for J; bases not matched to a gene: 7. This CDR3 has 17 residues. CDR1 is SGHAT and CDR2 is FQNNGV in the germline V gene. The CDR3 DNA sequence: TGTGCCAGCAGCTTATCTAGCGGGGGGATATTATCCTACGAGCAGTACTTC. Its translation: CASSLSSGGILSYEQYF.

The chain uses TRBV19 and TRBJ1-1; TRBD1 matches at 8 bases. Germline values: CDR1 LNHDA, CDR2 SQIVND (reference sequence). Trimming at V came to 8 bases and at J to 0 bases, leaving 17 bases not matched to a gene. The length of the CDR3 is 18 residues. DNA for the CDR3: TGTGCCAGTCGGAGGAGGACAGGGCAAAGACAGATGAACACTGAAGCTTTCTTT. As protein: CASRRRTGQRQMNTEAFF.

The V gene is TRBV7-8, the J gene TRBJ1-3; unclear D gene. This CDR3 region has 14 residues. Looked up from germline, CDR1 is SGHVS and CDR2 is FQNEAQ. The V gene lost 1 base and the J gene lost 0 bases, with 4 bases spanning the gap. CDR3 in DNA: TGTGCCAGCAGCTTAGGTAGCTCTGGAAACACCATATATTTT. This gives the protein CASSLGSSGNTIYF.

This rearrangement joins TRBV2 to TRBJ1-2; a possible D gene is TRBD1 (6 bases). CDR3 size: 14 residues. Germline CDR1 and CDR2: SNHLY and FYNNEI. V was shortened by 6 bases and J by 1 base, with 12 bases between the two germline ends. CDR3 bases: TGTGCCAGCAGCGGGGACATAAATAACTATGGCTACACCTTC. It codes for CASSGDINNYGYTF.

The V and J genes are TRBV7-8 and TRBJ1-6; D may be TRBD1 (6 bases). The germline V and J ends were trimmed by 5 bases and 11 bases, with 16 bases remaining between them. The germline V gene encodes CDR1 SGHVS and CDR2 FQNEAQ. CDR3 length: 14 residues. This CDR3 reads CASSRTRQEAPLHF. CDR3 DNA: TGTGCCAGCAGCAGAACTCGACAGGAGGCACCCCTCCACTTT.

The chain employs TRBV4-3 and TRBJ2-7; 7 bases are a match to TRBD1. Unmatched junction bases numbered 13, after V lost 1 base and J lost 4 bases. This CDR3 is built from 17 residues. Per the germline V gene, CDR1 is LGHNA and CDR2 is YSLEER. In DNA form, the CDR3 reads TGCGCCAGCAGCCAAGGGCTAATGACAGGGCCGAAATACGAGCAGTACTTC. This gives the protein CASSQGLMTGPKYEQYF.

The CDR3 loop reads CASSPSRRTGTQRGGYTF. Written as DNA, the CDR3 is TGTGCCAGCAGCCCCTCCAGACGAACAGGGACCCAGAGGGGAGGCTACACCTTC. The chain uses TRBV7-2 and TRBJ1-2; D might be TRBD1 (6 bases). Germline loops: CDR1 SGHTA, CDR2 FQGNSA. This CDR3 spans 18 amino acids. V shed 5 bases and J shed 8 bases, with 30 bases lying between them.

Notes on this clone: The sample holds other DNA sequences that translate to the same CDR3. The chain joins TRBV19 to TRBJ1-2; 11 bases are a match to TRBD1. The V gene's germline CDR1 is LNHDA and CDR2 SQIVND (reference sequence). After removal of 5 bases from V and 8 bases from J, the junction contained 7 bases not matched to a gene. The CDR3 has 14 residues. CDR3 in amino acids: CASSLGQGVGGYTF. The CDR3 bases are TGTGCCAGTAGTCTGGGACAGGGGGTTGGAGGCTACACCTTC. Full variable domain (missing parts from reference TRBV19 and TRBJ1-2): DGGITQSPKYLFRKEGQNVTLSCEQNLNHDAMYWYRQDPGQGLRLIYYSQIVNDFQKGDIAEGYSVSREKKESFPLTVTSAQKNPTAFYLCASSLGQGVGGYTFGSGTRLTVV.

This chain links TRBV6-5 with TRBJ1-3; 7 bases line up with TRBD1. Trimming took 6 bases from V and 2 from J; bases not matched to a gene: 4. Germline V gene data show CDR1 as MNHEY and CDR2 as SVGAGI. This CDR3 comprises 14 residues. The CDR3 sequence is CASRDTGAGNTIYF. Written as DNA, the CDR3 is TGTGCCAGCAGAGATACAGGGGCTGGAAACACCATATATTTT.

V usage is TRBV7-2 and J usage is TRBJ2-5, with D unclear. Trimming left V 0 bases short and J 5 bases short, with 4 bases between. Germline V CDR1 and CDR2: SGHTA, FQGNSA. CDR3 length: 12 amino acids. This CDR3 is CASSLASETQYF. CDR3 in DNA: TGTGCCAGCAGCTTAGCTTCTGAGACCCAGTACTTC.

The chain combines TRBV5-4 with TRBJ1-5; D is possibly TRBD1 (5 bases). CDR3 length equals 13 residues. Per germline, CDR1 SGHNT and CDR2 YYREEE (reference sequence). Trimming stripped 4 bases from V and 6 bases from J, with 11 bases between. CDR3 sequence (DNA): TGTGCCAGCAGCCGGGGGACCGGTCAGCCCCAGCATTTT. Residues: CASSRGTGQPQHF.